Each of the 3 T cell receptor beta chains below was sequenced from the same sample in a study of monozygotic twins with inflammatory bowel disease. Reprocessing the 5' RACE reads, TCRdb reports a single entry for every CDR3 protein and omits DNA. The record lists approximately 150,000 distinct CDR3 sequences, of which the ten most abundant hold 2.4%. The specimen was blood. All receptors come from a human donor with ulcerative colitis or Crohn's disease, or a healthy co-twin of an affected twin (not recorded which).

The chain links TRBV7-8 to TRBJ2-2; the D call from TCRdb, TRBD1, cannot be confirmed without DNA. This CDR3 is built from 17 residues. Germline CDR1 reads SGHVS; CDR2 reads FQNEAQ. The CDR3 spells CASSIRLQGPTPGELFF.

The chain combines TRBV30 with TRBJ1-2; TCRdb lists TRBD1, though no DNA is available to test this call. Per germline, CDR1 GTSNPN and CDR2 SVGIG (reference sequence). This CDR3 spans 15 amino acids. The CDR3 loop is CAWSVPPRTDYGYTF.

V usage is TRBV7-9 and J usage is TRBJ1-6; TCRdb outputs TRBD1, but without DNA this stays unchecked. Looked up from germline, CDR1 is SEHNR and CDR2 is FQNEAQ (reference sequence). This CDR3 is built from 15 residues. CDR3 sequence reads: CASSLEAGADSPLHF.